Listed here are 32 T cell receptor beta chains from one sample, sequenced in a study of T cell responses to AZD1222 COVID-19 vaccine. The repertoire was sequenced with immunoSEQ multiplex PCR; TCRdb's copy has only in-frame clones and lacks some. In the table there are 140,000 to 150,000 clones, roughly 92% of which are singletons. The sequencing used peripheral blood, collected on day 0 of AZD1222 vaccination. These receptors all stem from an adult in good health.

J is TRBJ2-1 and V is TRBV6-1; no definite D call. Trimming removed 2 bases from V and 0 bases from J, with 5 bases in between. Germline CDR1 is MNHNS and CDR2 is SASEGT. The CDR3 has 14 residues. Written as DNA, the CDR3 is TGTGCCAGCAGTGAATACACCTCCTACAATGAGCAGTTCTTC. This gives the protein CASSEYTSYNEQFF.

The chain couples TRBV19 to TRBJ1-1; D remains ambiguous. This CDR3 contains 13 residues. Per germline, CDR1 LNHDA and CDR2 SQIVND (reference sequence). V was cut by 8 bases and J by 3 bases, with 13 bases left in between. CDR3 sequence (DNA): TGTGCCAGTGCAGCGAGAACGGACACTGAAGCTTTCTTT. It encodes CASAARTDTEAFF.

This chain uses TRBV28 with TRBJ1-3; D remains unclear. Trimming stripped 5 bases from V and 0 bases from J, with 8 bases between. The CDR3 contains 14 residues. Germline V CDR1 and CDR2: MDHEN, SYDVKM. The CDR3 spells CASSVGYSGNTIYF. Written as DNA, the CDR3 is TGTGCCAGCAGTGTGGGTTACTCTGGAAACACCATATATTTT.

This chain connects TRBV12-1 to TRBJ1-6; the tabulated D call, TRBD1, remains unverified against the DNA. TRBV12-1 represents a pseudogene. The CDR3 totals 18 residues. The CDR3 bases are TGTGCCAGCAGCTTTTCCTGCCCTCCGGCACAGTCACATTCACCCCTCCACTTT. Translation: CASSFSCPPAQSHSPLHF.

This sequence joins TRBV28 and TRBJ1-1; D is perhaps TRBD1 (5 bases). The CDR3 runs 14 residues. Per germline, CDR1 MDHEN and CDR2 SYDVKM. Trimming cost V 11 bases and J 3 bases, with 19 bases left between them. This CDR3 reads CASGGTMGYTEAFF. DNA for the CDR3: TGTGCCTCCGGAGGGACGATGGGGTACACTGAAGCTTTCTTT. The full variable domain, rest sourced from reference TRBV28 and TRBJ1-1, is DVKVTQSSRYLVKRTGEKVFLECVQDMDHENMFWYRQDPGLGLRLIYFSYDVKMKEKGDIPEGYSVSREKKERFSLILESASTNQTSMYLCASGGTMGYTEAFFGQGTRLTVV.

The chain combines TRBV11-2 with TRBJ2-5; D may be TRBD1 (5 bases). The germline gives CDR1 SGHAT, CDR2 FQNNGV. The CDR3 has 14 residues. With 5 bases removed from V and 2 bases from J, the gap between germline ends came to 12 bases. As DNA, the CDR3 is TGTGCCAGCAGCCCGAAGACAGCTCAAGAGACCCAGTACTTC. Translating gives CASSPKTAQETQYF.

The gene calls are TRBV11-2 and TRBJ1-3; unclear D gene. Germline CDR1 is SGHAT and CDR2 is FQNNGV. CDR3 length equals 14 residues. V dropped 1 base and J dropped 4 bases, with 8 bases sitting between them. CDR3 sequence: CASSLGGSGNTIYF. The DNA for the CDR3 is TGTGCCAGCAGCTTAGGGGGTTCCGGAAACACCATATATTTT.

The J gene is TRBJ2-1, the V gene TRBV15, with TRBD2 identical over 7 bases. CDR1 LNHNV and CDR2 YYDKDF come from the germline V gene (reference sequence). Trimming cost V 0 bases and J 5 bases; bases outside gene matches: 7. The CDR3 is 16 amino acids. CDR3 nucleotides: TGTGCCACCAGCAGAGATGTGGGGGGGTACAACAATGAGCAGTTCTTC. Amino acid sequence: CATSRDVGGYNNEQFF.

The rearrangement links TRBV11-1 to TRBJ2-1; D ambiguous. The length of the CDR3 is 12 residues. V lost 3 bases and J lost 4, with 4 bases in between. CDR1 and CDR2 (germline): SGHAT, FQDESV (reference sequence). The CDR3 region has the DNA TGTGCCAGCAGCTTTCTATACAATGAGCAGTTCTTC. Protein: CASSFLYNEQFF.

The chain recombines TRBV27 with TRBJ2-6; TRBD1 might be the D (6 bases). The length of the CDR3 is 16 residues. V shed 4 bases and J shed 0 bases, with 10 bases lying between them. Germline V gene lookup returns CDR1 MNHEY and CDR2 SMNVEV (reference sequence). Here the CDR3 DNA reads TGTGCCAGCAGTTCTGGACAGCTCTCTGGGGCCAACGTCCTGACTTTC. Residues: CASSSGQLSGANVLTF.

The V gene is TRBV5-1, the J gene TRBJ2-2, with D unresolved. This CDR3 contains 13 residues. Germline CDR1 SGHRS, CDR2 YFSETQ. Trimming left V 5 bases short and J 7 bases short, with 12 bases between. CDR3 residues: CASSQQTDGELFF. As DNA, the CDR3 is TGCGCCAGCAGTCAGCAGACCGACGGGGAGCTGTTTTTT. The whole variable domain, filled in from reference TRBV5-1 and TRBJ2-2, reads KAGVTQTPRYLIKTRGQQVTLSCSPISGHRSVSWYQQTPGQGLQFLFEYFSETQRNKGNFPGRFSGRQFSNSRSEMNVSTLELGDSALYLCASSQQTDGELFFGEGSRLTVL.

The chain is built from TRBV21-1 and TRBJ1-6. TRBV21-1 is designated a pseudogene. CDR3 size: 20 residues. CDR3 DNA: TGTGCCAGCAGCAAAAAGGGGGGCCTCCAGGGGAGCTCCTATAATTCACCCCTCCACTTT. The encoded protein is CASSKKGGLQGSSYNSPLHF.

The chain uses TRBV5-1 and TRBJ1-2; TRBD1 matches at 10 bases. The V gene end was trimmed by 3 bases and the J gene end by 0 bases; junction bases not matched to a gene: 8. CDR1 and CDR2 from the germline V gene are SGHRS and YFSETQ. The CDR3 runs 17 residues. DNA for the CDR3: TGCGCCAGCAGCTCAGGACAGGGGGGTTATTCTAACTATGGCTACACCTTC. It translates to CASSSGQGGYSNYGYTF.

This chain connects TRBV28 to TRBJ2-3; the D is unclear. The germline V gene encodes CDR1 MDHEN and CDR2 SYDVKM. The CDR3 runs to 14 residues. The V and J ends lost 5 bases and 3 bases respectively, with 12 bases between them. This CDR3 is CASSIRRRTDTQYF. The CDR3 bases are TGTGCCAGCAGTATCAGGCGGCGGACAGATACGCAGTATTTT.

This clone was picked up a small number of times. The chain uses TRBV30 and TRBJ2-6; D call uncertain. Trimming stripped 4 bases from V and 0 bases from J, with 10 bases between. CDR3 length equals 15 residues. CDR1 and CDR2 (germline): GTSNPN, SVGIG (reference sequence). CDR3 nucleotide sequence: TGTGCCTGGAACGCAGTCATCTCTGGGGCCAACGTCCTGACTTTC. Its protein product is CAWNAVISGANVLTF.

This clone was recorded once. The chain combines TRBV29-1 with TRBJ2-7; 9 bases fit TRBD2. The length of the CDR3 is 12 residues. CDR1 and CDR2 from the germline V gene are SQVTM and ANQGSEA. Trimming took 6 bases from V and 5 from J; bases not matched to a gene: 5. CDR3 DNA sequence: TGCAGCGTGGGGACTAGCCTGGACGAGCAGTACTTC. Its translation is CSVGTSLDEQYF.

The chain carries TRBV9 and TRBJ2-4, with D maybe TRBD1 (6 bases). The length of the CDR3 is 14 residues. The germline CDR1 and CDR2 sequences are SGDLS and YYNGEE. Trimming took 4 bases from V and 6 from J, leaving 14 bases between them. The chain's CDR3 is CASSPGQSGNIQYF. The CDR3 region has the DNA TGTGCCAGCAGCCCGGGACAATCGGGAAACATTCAGTACTTC.

This chain links TRBV5-1 with TRBJ2-1; D gene ambiguous. CDR1 and CDR2 (germline): SGHRS, YFSETQ. The V end was cut by 1 base, the J end by 1 base, with 12 bases between. The CDR3 is made up of 16 amino acids. The CDR3 is CASSLNGARSYNEQFF. The CDR3, as DNA: TGCGCCAGCAGCTTGAACGGCGCCCGATCCTACAATGAGCAGTTCTTC.

The J gene is TRBJ2-3, the V gene TRBV4-1; 7 bases map to TRBD2. Germline CDR1 MGHRA, CDR2 YSYEKL. V was pared by 0 bases and J by 4 bases, with 7 bases of the junction left unmatched. This CDR3 has 16 residues. The CDR3 is CASSQDMAGRADTQYF. In nucleotides, the CDR3 is TGCGCCAGCAGCCAAGACATGGCGGGGAGGGCAGATACGCAGTATTTT.

This chain uses TRBV9 with TRBJ2-7; the D gene is possibly TRBD2 (5 bases). The V end was cut by 0 bases, the J end by 5 bases, with 18 bases between. The germline V gene has CDR1 SGDLS and CDR2 YYNGEE. The CDR3 extends over 16 amino acids. CDR3 DNA sequence: TGTGCCAGCAGCGTAGCTGAAGGGAGTGGAGTCGACGAGCAGTACTTC. This gives the protein CASSVAEGSGVDEQYF. Filled out from reference TRBV9 and TRBJ2-7, the complete variable domain reads DSGVTQTPKHLITATGQRVTLRCSPRSGDLSVYWYQQSLDQGLQFLIQYYNGEERAKGNILERFSAQQFPDLHSELNLSSLELGDSALYFCASSVAEGSGVDEQYFGPGTRLTVT.

This chain uses TRBV4-1 with TRBJ1-5; no firm D call. CDR1 is MGHRA, CDR2 YSYEKL, per germline. Trimming took off 1 base at V and 7 bases at J, with 20 bases between the two ends. This CDR3 is 17 amino acids long. CDR3 sequence (DNA): TGCGCCAGCAGCCAAGGGAGCGGGGAAGGGTATTGGCAGCCCCAGCATTTT. This encodes CASSQGSGEGYWQPQHF.

J is TRBJ2-7 and V is TRBV7-3, with 14 bases matching TRBD2. Trimming took 7 bases from V and 5 from J; bases not matched to a gene: 13. This CDR3 contains 17 residues. The germline CDR1 and CDR2 sequences are SGHTA and FQGTGA. The CDR3 loop reads CASTQTGTSGSMDEQYF. The CDR3 region has the DNA TGTGCCAGCACCCAAACCGGGACTAGCGGGAGTATGGACGAGCAGTACTTC.

This clone was observed once. The gene calls are TRBV2 and TRBJ1-2; D is possibly TRBD1 (5 bases). Trimming took 5 bases from V and 4 from J, leaving 14 bases between them. CDR1 SNHLY and CDR2 FYNNEI come from the germline V gene. This CDR3 is 14 amino acids long. This CDR3 reads CASSQRGASYGYTF. CDR3 nucleotides: TGTGCCAGCAGTCAACGGGGCGCGAGCTATGGCTACACCTTC.

The rearrangement joins TRBV7-9 to TRBJ1-1; D not resolved. Germline V gives CDR1 SEHNR, CDR2 FQNEAQ (reference sequence). V was trimmed by 3 bases and J by 4 bases, leaving 6 bases between them. The CDR3 is 12 residues long. In DNA form, the CDR3 reads TGTGCCAGCAGCTTCTGGGGCACTGAAGCTTTCTTT. It specifies CASSFWGTEAFF.

The V call is TRBV28, the J call TRBJ2-3; TRBD2 matches 7 bases. CDR1 is MDHEN and CDR2 is SYDVKM in the germline V gene. V was clipped by 2 bases and J by 5 bases; unmatched bases: 13. There are 17 residues in the CDR3. The CDR3 region is CASSLNPTAGVGDTQYF. CDR3 bases: TGTGCCAGCAGTTTAAACCCTACGGCGGGAGTTGGAGATACGCAGTATTTT.

This clone came up once. The chain couples TRBV10-2 to TRBJ2-7; possible D gene TRBD2, 5 bases. V shed 3 bases and J shed 3 bases, with 12 bases lying between them. The CDR3 is made up of 14 amino acids. CDR1 is WSHSY and CDR2 is SAAADI in the germline V gene. CDR3 coding DNA: TGCGCCAGCAGTGAAGGCCAGGAGGTCTACGAGCAGTACTTC. This codes for CASSEGQEVYEQYF.

The chain recombines TRBV28 with TRBJ2-2; 7 bases are a match to TRBD2. Germline CDR1 reads MDHEN; CDR2 reads SYDVKM. The trim removed 3 bases at V and 7 bases at J, leaving 11 bases unmatched. This CDR3 is 16 amino acids long. In nucleotides, the CDR3 is TGTGCCAGCAGTTTCGGCGGGAGCCCCGGGAACGGGGAGCTGTTTTTT. It specifies CASSFGGSPGNGELFF.

J is TRBJ2-7 and V is TRBV28; D is undetermined. Germline V gene lookup returns CDR1 MDHEN and CDR2 SYDVKM. V was shortened by 3 bases and J by 0 bases, with 9 bases between the two germline ends. The CDR3 loop spans 14 amino acids. The CDR3 DNA reads TGTGCCAGCAGTTTCCCAGGTAGCTCCTACGAGCAGTACTTC. The encoded protein is CASSFPGSSYEQYF.

Remarks on this clone: The junction and the germline gene differ at one end; a read error may be behind it. The same CDR3 is also encoded by other DNA sequences in this sample. The CDR3: CASSPQGNTEAFF. CDR3 nucleotide sequence: TGTGCCAGCTCGCCACAGGGGAACACTGAAGCTTTCTTT. The chain carries TRBV18 and TRBJ1-1; maybe TRBD1 (6 bases). The CDR3 is 13 residues long. Germline V gene lookup returns CDR1 KGHSH and CDR2 LQKENI.

In this sample, this clone turned up once. V and J are TRBV2 and TRBJ1-2, with a weak D call TRBD1 (5 bases). CDR1 and CDR2 from the germline V gene are SNHLY and FYNNEI. V was cut by 4 bases and J by 5 bases, with 14 bases left in between. The CDR3 sequence is 14 residues long. The chain's CDR3 is CASSVGVAGYGYTF. CDR3 sequence (DNA): TGTGCCAGCAGTGTAGGGGTTGCTGGTTATGGCTACACCTTC.

V usage is TRBV7-3 and J usage is TRBJ2-1; the D gene is possibly TRBD1 (9 bases). The germline gives CDR1 SGHTA, CDR2 FQGTGA. The CDR3 sequence is 16 residues long. Trimming pared 5 bases from V and 7 bases from J, leaving 21 bases between. Written as DNA, the CDR3 is TGTGCCAGCAGCCCGGGAGGGACAGGGTCTAGGAATGAGCAGTTCTTC. Translation: CASSPGGTGSRNEQFF.

The rearrangement uses TRBV27 and TRBJ2-1, with TRBD2 matching over 12 bases. The CDR3 runs 15 residues. Germline CDR1 reads MNHEY; CDR2 reads SMNVEV (reference sequence). Trimming at V came to 5 bases and at J to 9 bases, leaving 8 bases not matched to a gene. The CDR3 loop reads CASSRPGTSGFEQFF. The CDR3 DNA is TGTGCCAGCAGTCGCCCCGGGACTAGCGGGTTTGAGCAGTTCTTC.